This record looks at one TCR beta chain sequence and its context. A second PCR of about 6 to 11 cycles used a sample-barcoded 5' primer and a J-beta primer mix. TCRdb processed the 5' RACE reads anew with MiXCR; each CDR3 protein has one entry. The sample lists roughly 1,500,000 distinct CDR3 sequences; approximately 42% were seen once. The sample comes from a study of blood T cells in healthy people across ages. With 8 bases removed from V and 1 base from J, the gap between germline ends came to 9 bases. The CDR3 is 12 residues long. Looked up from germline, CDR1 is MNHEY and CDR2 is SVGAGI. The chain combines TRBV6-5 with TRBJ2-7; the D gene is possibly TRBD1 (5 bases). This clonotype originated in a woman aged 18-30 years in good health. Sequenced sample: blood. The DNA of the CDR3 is TGTGCCAGCCAGGGTTCTTCCTACGAGCAGTACTTC. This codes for CASQGSSYEQYF.